What follows are 5 T cell receptor beta chains derived from one specimen sequenced in a study of blood T cells in healthy people across ages. Sample-barcoded 5' priming and a J-beta primer mix drove a second PCR of roughly 6 to 12 cycles. MiXCR, run by TCRdb on the 5' RACE reads, gives a single entry per CDR3 protein. The repertoire holds over a million distinct CDR3 sequences, with 40% to 55% as singletons. The sequencing sample was made of blood. Source of these receptors: an older woman in good health.

This chain connects TRBV2 to TRBJ2-1; 9 bases are shared with TRBD2. CDR3 length: 15 amino acids. V trimming: 4 bases; J trimming: 7 bases; junction bases outside the gene matches: 8. Germline V gene sequence: CDR1 SNHLY, CDR2 FYNNEI. CDR3 region: CASSVGLAIRNEQFF. CDR3 bases: TGTGCCAGCAGTGTGGGACTAGCTATACGAAATGAGCAGTTCTTC.

The chain couples TRBV6-5 to TRBJ2-3; D assignment may be TRBD1 or TRBD2 (5 bases each). CDR1 and CDR2 (germline): MNHEY, SVGAGI. V was shortened by 0 bases and J by 0 bases, with 19 bases between the two germline ends. The CDR3 has 19 amino acids. The CDR3 DNA reads TGTGCCAGCAGTTACTCAGTCCCGGGACGCGGCTTTAGCACAGATACGCAGTATTTT. Its translation: CASSYSVPGRGFSTDTQYF.

The chain uses TRBV20-1 and TRBJ2-7; D unresolved. The V end lost 6 bases, the J end lost 0 bases, and 15 bases lay between the germline ends. Germline assignment: CDR1 DFQATT and CDR2 SNEGSKA (reference sequence). CDR3 length: 14 residues. CDR3 DNA sequence: TGCAGTGCCCCCGCAACAGCTACCTCCTACGAGCAGTACTTC. Its translation is CSAPATATSYEQYF.

The chain links TRBV6-6 to TRBJ2-4, with D perhaps TRBD2 (6 bases). Near its end, the DNA agrees better with TRBJ2-7, so the J call may be wrong. CDR3 length: 13 residues. From germline, CDR1 is MNHNY and CDR2 SVGAGI (reference sequence). Here the CDR3 reads CASSGLATYEQYF. The CDR3 DNA sequence: TGTGCCAGCAGTGGCCTAGCGACCTACGAGCAGTACTTC.

The chain recombines TRBV7-3 with TRBJ2-1; possibly TRBD1 or TRBD2 for D (5 bases each). V lost 5 bases and J 9 bases, leaving 14 bases between the germline ends. The CDR3 sequence is 13 residues long. The V gene's germline CDR1 is SGHTA and CDR2 FQGTGA. CDR3 DNA sequence: TGTGCCAGCAGCGCGACCGGGACCCCTGAGCAGTTCTTC. This translates into CASSATGTPEQFF.